The 3 T cell receptor beta chains listed next were all sequenced from one sample in a study of CD8 T cells in ankylosing spondylitis. Points from the study as a whole: One TCR beta motif, made up of eight or nine highly homologous variants, appeared characteristic of ankylosing spondylitis blood.

Using its own MiXCR run on the 5' RACE reads, TCRdb lists one record per CDR3 protein. The sample has more than 600,000 distinct CDR3 sequences, 15% to 20% seen once; the top ten hold over 15%. These receptors lack a known antigen. The sequencing sample was made of blood, either unsorted or a sorted T cell fraction (not recorded which). Every receptor here comes from a male donor with ankylosing spondylitis.

Only a few counts were recorded for this clonotype. The rearrangement links TRBV25-1 to TRBJ2-2, with a tentative D call TRBD1 (5 bases). The germline CDR1 and CDR2 sequences are MGHDK and SYGVNS. This CDR3 region has 15 residues. Trimming removed 4 bases at V and 2 bases at J, with 11 bases between. The CDR3 loop reads CASSASTVNTGELFF. The CDR3 region has the DNA TGTGCCAGCAGTGCCTCGACAGTAAACACCGGGGAGCTGTTTTTT.

J is TRBJ2-2 and V is TRBV5-1; TRBD1 aligns across 8 bases. Germline V CDR1 and CDR2: SGHRS, YFSETQ. The CDR3 runs 15 residues. Losses at the gene ends were 6 bases for V and 3 bases for J; bases not matched to a gene: 7. The CDR3 reads CASTFRQGYTGELFF. CDR3 DNA sequence: TGCGCCAGCACCTTTAGACAGGGGTACACCGGGGAGCTGTTTTTT.

V and J are TRBV5-4 and TRBJ1-1; 10 bases fit TRBD1. This CDR3 comprises 15 residues. V was pared by 4 bases and J by 4 bases, with 7 bases of the junction left unmatched. Germline-derived CDR1 and CDR2 are SGHNT and YYREEE (reference sequence). The CDR3 is CASSARDRGGTEAFF. CDR3 in DNA: TGTGCCAGCAGCGCCCGGGACAGGGGAGGCACTGAAGCTTTCTTT.